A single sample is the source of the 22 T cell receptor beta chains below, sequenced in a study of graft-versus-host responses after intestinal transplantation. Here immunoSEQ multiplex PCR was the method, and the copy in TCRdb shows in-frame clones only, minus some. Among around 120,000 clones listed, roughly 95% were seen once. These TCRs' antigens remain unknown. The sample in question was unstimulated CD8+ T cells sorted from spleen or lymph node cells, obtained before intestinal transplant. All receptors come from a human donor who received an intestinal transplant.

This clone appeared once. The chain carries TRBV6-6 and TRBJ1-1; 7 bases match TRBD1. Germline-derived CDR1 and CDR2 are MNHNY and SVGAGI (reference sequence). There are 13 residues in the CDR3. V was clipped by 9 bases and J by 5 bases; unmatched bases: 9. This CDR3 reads CARCGQGGTEAFF. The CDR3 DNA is TGTGCCAGATGCGGGCAGGGGGGAACTGAAGCTTTCTTT.

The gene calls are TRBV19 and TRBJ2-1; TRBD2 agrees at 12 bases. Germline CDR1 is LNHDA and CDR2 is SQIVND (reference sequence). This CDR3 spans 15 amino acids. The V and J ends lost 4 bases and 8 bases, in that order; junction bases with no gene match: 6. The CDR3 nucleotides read TGTGCCAGTAGTACGTGGACTAGCGGGATCCATGAGCAGTTCTTC. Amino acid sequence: CASSTWTSGIHEQFF.

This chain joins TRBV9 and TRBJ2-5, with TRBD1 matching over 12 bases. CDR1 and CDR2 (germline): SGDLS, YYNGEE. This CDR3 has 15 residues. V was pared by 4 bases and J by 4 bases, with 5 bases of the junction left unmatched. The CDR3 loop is CASSPGTGGAETQYF. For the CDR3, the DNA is TGTGCCAGCAGCCCCGGGACAGGGGGCGCAGAGACCCAGTACTTC.

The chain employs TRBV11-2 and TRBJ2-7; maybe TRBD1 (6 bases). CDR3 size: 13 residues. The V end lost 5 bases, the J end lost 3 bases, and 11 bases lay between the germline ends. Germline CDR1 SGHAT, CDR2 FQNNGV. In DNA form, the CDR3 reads TGTGCCAGCAGCCCAGGGGCGTTCTACGAGCAGTACTTC. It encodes CASSPGAFYEQYF.

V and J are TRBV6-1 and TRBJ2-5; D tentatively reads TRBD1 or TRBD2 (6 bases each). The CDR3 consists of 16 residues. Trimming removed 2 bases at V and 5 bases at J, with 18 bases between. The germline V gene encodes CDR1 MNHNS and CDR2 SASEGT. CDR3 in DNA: TGTGCCAGCAGTGAATCGCCACAGGGAGGCTGGGAGACCCAGTACTTC. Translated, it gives CASSESPQGGWETQYF.

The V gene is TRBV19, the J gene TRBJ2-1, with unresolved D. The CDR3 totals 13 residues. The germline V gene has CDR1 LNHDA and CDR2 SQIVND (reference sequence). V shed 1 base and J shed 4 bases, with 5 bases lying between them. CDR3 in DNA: TGTGCCAGTAGTATAGTACCTTACAATGAGCAGTTCTTC. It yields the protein CASSIVPYNEQFF.

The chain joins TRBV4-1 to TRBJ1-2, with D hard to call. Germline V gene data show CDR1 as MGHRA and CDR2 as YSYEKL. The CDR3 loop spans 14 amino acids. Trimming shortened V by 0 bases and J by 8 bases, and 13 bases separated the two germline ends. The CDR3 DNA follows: TGCGCCAGCAGCCAAGAGGTCCGGACGAGCGGCTACACCTTC. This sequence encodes CASSQEVRTSGYTF.

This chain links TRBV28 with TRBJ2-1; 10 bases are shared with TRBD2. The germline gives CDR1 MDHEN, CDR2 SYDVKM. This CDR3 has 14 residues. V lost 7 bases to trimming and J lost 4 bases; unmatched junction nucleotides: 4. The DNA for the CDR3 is TGTGCCAGCAATAGACTAGCGGGTTACAATGAGCAGTTCTTC. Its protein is CASNRLAGYNEQFF.

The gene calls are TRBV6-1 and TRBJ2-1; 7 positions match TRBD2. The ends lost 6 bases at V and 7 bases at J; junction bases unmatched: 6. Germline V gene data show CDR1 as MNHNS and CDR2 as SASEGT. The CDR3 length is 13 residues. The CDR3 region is CASSSSGGNEQFF. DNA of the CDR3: TGTGCCAGCAGCTCTAGCGGTGGTAATGAGCAGTTCTTC.

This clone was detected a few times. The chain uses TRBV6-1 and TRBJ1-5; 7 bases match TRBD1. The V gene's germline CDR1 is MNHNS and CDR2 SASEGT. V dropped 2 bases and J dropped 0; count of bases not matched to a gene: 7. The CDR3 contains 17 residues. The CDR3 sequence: CASSEFRDSLSNQPQHF. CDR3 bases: TGTGCCAGCAGTGAATTCCGGGACAGCCTTAGCAATCAGCCCCAGCATTTT.

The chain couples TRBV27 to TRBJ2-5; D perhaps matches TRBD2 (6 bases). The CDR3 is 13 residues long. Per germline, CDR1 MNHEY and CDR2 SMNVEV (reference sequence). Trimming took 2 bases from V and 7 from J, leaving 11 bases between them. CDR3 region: CASSLNGGGTQYF. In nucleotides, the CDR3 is TGTGCCAGCAGTTTAAACGGGGGTGGGACCCAGTACTTC.

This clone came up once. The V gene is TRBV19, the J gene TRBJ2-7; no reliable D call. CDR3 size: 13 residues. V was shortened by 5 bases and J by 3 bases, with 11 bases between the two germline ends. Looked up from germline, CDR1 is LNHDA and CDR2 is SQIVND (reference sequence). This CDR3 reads CASSSGGSYEQYF. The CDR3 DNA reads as TGTGCCAGTAGTTCTGGCGGAAGCTACGAGCAGTACTTC.

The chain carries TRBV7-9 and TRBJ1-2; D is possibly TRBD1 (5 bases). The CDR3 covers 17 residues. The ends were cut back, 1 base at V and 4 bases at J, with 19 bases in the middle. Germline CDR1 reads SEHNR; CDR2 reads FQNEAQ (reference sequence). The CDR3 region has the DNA TGTGCCAGCAGCTTAGAAACTCCGGGACCGATTCTCTATGGCTACACCTTC. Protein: CASSLETPGPILYGYTF.

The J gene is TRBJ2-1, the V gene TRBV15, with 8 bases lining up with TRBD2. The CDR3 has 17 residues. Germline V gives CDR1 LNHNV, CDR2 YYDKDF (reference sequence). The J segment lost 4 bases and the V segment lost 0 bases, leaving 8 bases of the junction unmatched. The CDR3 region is CATSRDRAGGPYNEQFF. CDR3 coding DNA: TGTGCCACCAGCAGAGATCGGGCGGGAGGCCCATACAATGAGCAGTTCTTC.

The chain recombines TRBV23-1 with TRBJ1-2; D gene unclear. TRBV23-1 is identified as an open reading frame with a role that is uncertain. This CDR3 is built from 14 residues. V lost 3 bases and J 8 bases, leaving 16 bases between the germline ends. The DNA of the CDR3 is TGCGCCAGCAGTCACGATGGCTACGTTGGAGGCTACACCTTC. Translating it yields CASSHDGYVGGYTF.

The CDR3 protein is CASSPREKQSEQYF. The CDR3 DNA is TGTGCCAGCAGCCCAAGGGAAAAACAGTCCGAGCAGTACTTC. The chain joins TRBV9 to TRBJ2-7; no firm D call. V shed 4 bases and J shed 6 bases, with 17 bases lying between them. In germline, CDR1 is SGDLS, CDR2 YYNGEE. This CDR3 comprises 14 residues.

The CDR3 sequence is CASSPSGRIYEQYF. The CDR3, as DNA: TGTGCCAGCAGCCCCAGCGGGAGAATCTACGAGCAGTACTTC. The chain couples TRBV9 to TRBJ2-7, with TRBD2 matching over 8 bases. Germline V gene lookup returns CDR1 SGDLS and CDR2 YYNGEE. The CDR3 has 14 amino acids. V lost 4 bases to trimming and J lost 3 bases; unmatched junction nucleotides: 6.

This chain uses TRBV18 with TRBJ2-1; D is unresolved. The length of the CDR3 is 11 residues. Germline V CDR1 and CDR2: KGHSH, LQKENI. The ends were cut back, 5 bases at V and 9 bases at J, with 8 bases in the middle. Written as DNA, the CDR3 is TGTGCCAGCTCATCGGACGGTGAGCAGTTCTTC. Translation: CASSSDGEQFF.

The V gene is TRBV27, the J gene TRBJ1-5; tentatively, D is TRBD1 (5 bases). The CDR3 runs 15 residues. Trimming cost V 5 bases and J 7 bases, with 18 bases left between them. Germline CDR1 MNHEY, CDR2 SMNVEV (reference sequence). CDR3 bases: TGTGCCAGCAGTACGTGGGGACGAGAAAGGCAGCCCCAGCATTTT. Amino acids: CASSTWGRERQPQHF.

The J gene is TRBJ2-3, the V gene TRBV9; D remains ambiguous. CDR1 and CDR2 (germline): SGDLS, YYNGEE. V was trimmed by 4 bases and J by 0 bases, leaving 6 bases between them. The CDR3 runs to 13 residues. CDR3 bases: TGTGCCAGCAGCCCATTTAGCACAGATACGCAGTATTTT. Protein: CASSPFSTDTQYF.

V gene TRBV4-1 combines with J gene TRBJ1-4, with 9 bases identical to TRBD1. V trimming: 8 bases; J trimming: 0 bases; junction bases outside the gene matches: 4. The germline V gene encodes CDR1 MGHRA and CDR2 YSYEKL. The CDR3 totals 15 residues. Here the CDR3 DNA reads TGCGCCAGCCGACAGGGGGTCGCAACTAATGAAAAACTGTTTTTT. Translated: CASRQGVATNEKLFF.

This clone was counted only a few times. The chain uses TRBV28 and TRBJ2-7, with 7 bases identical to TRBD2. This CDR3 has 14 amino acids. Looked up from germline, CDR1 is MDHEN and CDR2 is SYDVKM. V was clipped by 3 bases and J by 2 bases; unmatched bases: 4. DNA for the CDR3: TGTGCCAGCAGTTTGCTTCGGGGGGCCTACGAGCAGTACTTC. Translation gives CASSLLRGAYEQYF.